This is a list of T cell receptor beta chains from one sample in a study of response to subunit inactivated influenza vaccine. Using its own MiXCR run on the RT-PCR reads, TCRdb lists one record per CDR3 protein. Among fewer than 250,000 distinct CDR3 sequences, over 13% were seen once, and the ten largest hold about 25%. This specimen consisted of CD8+ T cells sorted from PBMCs, obtained 5 days after vaccination. These receptors all stem from a man aged 50-59 years who received an inactivated influenza vaccine. The CDR3 runs from the conserved cysteine through the conserved F or W. The order of the fields is J gene, V gene, clone size, D gene, CDR3 protein, CDR3 DNA. A D gene is named only where the DNA matches it firmly. Clone size is stated in some rows and not others, as once, few, many or a class when expanded.

j_gene: TRBJ2-5; v_gene: TRBV27; abundance: NA; d_gene: TRBD2; CDR3aa: CASSGLAARMTQYF; CDR3nt: TGTGCCAGCAGCGGGCTAGCGGCGCGGATGACCCAGTACTTC
j_gene: TRBJ2-1; v_gene: TRBV12-3/TRBV12-4; abundance: few; d_gene: TRBD2; CDR3aa: CASSDPSGRHNEQFF; CDR3nt: TGTGCCAGCAGTGACCCTAGCGGGAGACACAATGAGCAGTTCTTC
j_gene: TRBJ2-1; v_gene: TRBV2; abundance: few; d_gene: TRBD2; CDR3aa: CAITPGLAGDPRNNEQFF; CDR3nt: TGTGCCATAACACCGGGACTAGCGGGAGATCCTAGGAACAATGAGCAGTTCTTC
j_gene: TRBJ2-1; v_gene: TRBV4-3; abundance: NA; d_gene: TRBD2; CDR3aa: CASSQLSGDYNEQFF; CDR3nt: TGCGCCAGCAGCCAGCTTAGCGGGGATTACAATGAGCAGTTCTTC
j_gene: TRBJ2-7; v_gene: TRBV7-9; abundance: NA; d_gene: NA; CDR3aa: CASSLSRQGLDYEQYF; CDR3nt: TGTGCCAGCAGCTTATCAAGACAGGGACTGGACTACGAGCAGTACTTC
j_gene: TRBJ2-7; v_gene: TRBV28; abundance: NA; d_gene: TRBD2; CDR3aa: CASRNLAGGSYEQYF; CDR3nt: TGTGCCAGCAGGAATCTAGCGGGAGGGTCCTACGAGCAGTACTTC
j_gene: TRBJ2-1; v_gene: TRBV28; abundance: few; d_gene: NA; CDR3aa: CASSLRENLYNEQFF; CDR3nt: TGTGCCAGCAGTCTCCGGGAGAACCTTTACAATGAGCAGTTCTTC
j_gene: TRBJ2-1; v_gene: TRBV12-3/TRBV12-4; abundance: few; d_gene: NA; CDR3aa: CASRYLGEQFF; CDR3nt: TGTGCCAGCAGATATTTGGGTGAGCAGTTCTTC
j_gene: TRBJ2-7; v_gene: TRBV28; abundance: NA; d_gene: NA; CDR3aa: CASSFGGSLVYEQYF; CDR3nt: TGTGCCAGCAGTTTTGGTGGGTCCCTCGTGTACGAGCAGTACTTC
j_gene: TRBJ1-4; v_gene: TRBV4-3; abundance: NA; d_gene: NA; CDR3aa: CASSQDPDEWGEKLFF; CDR3nt: TGCGCCAGCAGCCAAGATCCCGACGAATGGGGGGAAAAACTGTTTTTT
j_gene: TRBJ2-1; v_gene: TRBV4-3; abundance: NA; d_gene: NA; CDR3aa: CASSPEPPYNEQFF; CDR3nt: TGCGCCAGCAGCCCAGAGCCACCCTACAATGAGCAGTTCTTC
j_gene: TRBJ2-7; v_gene: TRBV4-3; abundance: many; d_gene: NA; CDR3aa: CASSQGLAQYEQYF; CDR3nt: TGCGCCAGCAGCCAAGGGCTAGCGCAGTACGAGCAGTACTTC
j_gene: TRBJ2-7; v_gene: TRBV15; abundance: few; d_gene: NA; CDR3aa: CATSRDRSYEQYF; CDR3nt: TGTGCCACCAGCAGAGATCGATCCTACGAGCAGTACTTC
j_gene: TRBJ1-1; v_gene: TRBV29-1; abundance: many; d_gene: TRBD1; CDR3aa: CSVSPGAGGAFF; CDR3nt: TGCAGCGTCTCACCTGGGGCAGGGGGAGCTTTCTTT
j_gene: TRBJ2-7; v_gene: TRBV30; abundance: few; d_gene: TRBD2; CDR3aa: CAWSVTSGSYEQYF; CDR3nt: TGTGCCTGGAGTGTGACTAGCGGGAGCTACGAGCAGTACTTC
j_gene: TRBJ2-7; v_gene: TRBV5-5; abundance: NA; d_gene: TRBD2; CDR3aa: CASSPPLAGVYEQYF; CDR3nt: TGTGCCAGCAGCCCACCCCTCGCGGGGGTCTACGAGCAGTACTTC
j_gene: TRBJ2-7; v_gene: TRBV9; abundance: few; d_gene: NA; CDR3aa: CASSSGGETYEQYF; CDR3nt: TGTGCCAGCAGCTCAGGGGGGGAAACCTACGAGCAGTACTTC
j_gene: TRBJ1-5; v_gene: TRBV4-1; abundance: few; d_gene: TRBD1; CDR3aa: CASSQVTQGFFYNQPQHF; CDR3nt: TGCGCCAGCAGCCAAGTGACACAGGGGTTTTTTTACAATCAGCCCCAGCATTTT
j_gene: TRBJ2-3; v_gene: TRBV28; abundance: NA; d_gene: NA; CDR3aa: CASNTLHSGAQYF; CDR3nt: TGTGCCAGCAATACACTTCATTCGGGCGCGCAGTATTTT
j_gene: TRBJ2-7; v_gene: TRBV12-3/TRBV12-4; abundance: many; d_gene: NA; CDR3aa: CASSLNFIAYEQYF; CDR3nt: TGTGCCAGCAGTTTAAACTTCATAGCCTACGAGCAGTACTTC
j_gene: TRBJ2-7; v_gene: TRBV9; abundance: NA; d_gene: NA; CDR3aa: CASSVGGPEHYEQYF; CDR3nt: TGTGCCAGCAGCGTAGGAGGACCCGAACATTACGAGCAGTACTTC
j_gene: TRBJ1-1; v_gene: TRBV5-1; abundance: NA; d_gene: NA; CDR3aa: CASSLALTGTTEAFF; CDR3nt: TGCGCCAGCAGCTTGGCCCTCACGGGGACCACTGAAGCTTTCTTT
j_gene: TRBJ1-1; v_gene: TRBV12-3/TRBV12-4; abundance: many; d_gene: TRBD1; CDR3aa: CASSPGQMNTEAFF; CDR3nt: TGTGCCAGCAGCCCGGGACAGATGAACACTGAAGCTTTCTTT
j_gene: TRBJ2-2; v_gene: TRBV14; abundance: few; d_gene: TRBD2; CDR3aa: CASSQLLAGTGELFF; CDR3nt: TGTGCCAGCAGCCAACTACTAGCGGGAACCGGGGAGCTGTTTTTT
j_gene: TRBJ1-1; v_gene: TRBV19; abundance: few; d_gene: NA; CDR3aa: CASSILTGSEAFF; CDR3nt: TGTGCCAGTAGTATATTGACAGGCTCGGAAGCTTTCTTT
j_gene: TRBJ2-7; v_gene: TRBV9; abundance: few; d_gene: NA; CDR3aa: CASSVGSADGYEQYF; CDR3nt: TGTGCCAGCAGCGTAGGTTCAGCGGATGGCTACGAGCAGTACTTC
j_gene: TRBJ2-7; v_gene: TRBV7-9; abundance: NA; d_gene: TRBD1; CDR3aa: CASSLVFPTDRVYEQYF; CDR3nt: TGTGCCAGCAGCTTAGTTTTCCCAACTGACAGGGTTTACGAGCAGTACTTC
j_gene: TRBJ2-7; v_gene: TRBV13; abundance: NA; d_gene: TRBD2; CDR3aa: CASSSGTSEHEQYF; CDR3nt: TGTGCCAGCAGCTCAGGGACTAGCGAGCACGAGCAGTACTTC
j_gene: TRBJ2-7; v_gene: TRBV7-2; abundance: few; d_gene: NA; CDR3aa: CASSLARGLSYEQYF; CDR3nt: TGTGCCAGCAGCTTAGCGCGGGGGCTTTCCTACGAGCAGTACTTC
j_gene: TRBJ2-3; v_gene: TRBV20-1; abundance: few; d_gene: NA; CDR3aa: CSVRDTQYF; CDR3nt: TGCAGTGTACGAGATACGCAGTATTTT
j_gene: TRBJ1-2; v_gene: TRBV4-3; abundance: many; d_gene: NA; CDR3aa: CASSGGVVGYTF; CDR3nt: TGCGCCAGCAGCGGGGGCGTGGTAGGCTACACCTTC
j_gene: TRBJ2-1; v_gene: TRBV20-1; abundance: many; d_gene: TRBD2; CDR3aa: CSARDRASGSTEQFF; CDR3nt: TGCAGTGCTAGAGATCGGGCTAGCGGGAGCACTGAGCAGTTCTTC
j_gene: TRBJ1-4; v_gene: TRBV12-3/TRBV12-4; abundance: few; d_gene: NA; CDR3aa: CASSFGTSPTNEKLFF; CDR3nt: TGTGCCAGCAGTTTCGGAACGAGCCCAACTAATGAAAAACTGTTTTTT
j_gene: TRBJ2-3; v_gene: TRBV2; abundance: few; d_gene: NA; CDR3aa: CASSETKGGGTDTQYF; CDR3nt: TGTGCCAGCAGCGAGACAAAAGGGGGAGGCACAGATACGCAGTATTTT
j_gene: TRBJ2-5; v_gene: TRBV9; abundance: NA; d_gene: TRBD2; CDR3aa: CASSASGAYQETQYF; CDR3nt: TGTGCCAGCTCGGCTAGCGGGGCATACCAAGAGACCCAGTACTTC
j_gene: TRBJ2-7; v_gene: TRBV3-1; abundance: NA; d_gene: TRBD2; CDR3aa: CASSQGLAGPNSYEQYF; CDR3nt: TGTGCCAGCAGCCAGGGACTAGCGGGACCCAACTCCTACGAGCAGTACTTC
j_gene: TRBJ2-5; v_gene: TRBV5-6; abundance: few; d_gene: NA; CDR3aa: CASSLQGLQETQYF; CDR3nt: TGTGCCAGCAGCTTACAAGGTCTACAAGAGACCCAGTACTTC
j_gene: TRBJ2-6; v_gene: TRBV20-1; abundance: NA; d_gene: NA; CDR3aa: CSASVGRYSGANVLTF; CDR3nt: TGCAGTGCTAGCGTTGGTCGGTACTCTGGGGCCAACGTCCTGACTTTC
j_gene: TRBJ2-1; v_gene: TRBV7-6; abundance: NA; d_gene: NA; CDR3aa: CASSPRSYWDWKNNEQFF; CDR3nt: TGTGCCAGCAGCCCCCGCAGCTATTGGGACTGGAAGAACAATGAGCAGTTCTTC
j_gene: TRBJ2-1; v_gene: TRBV19; abundance: NA; d_gene: TRBD1; CDR3aa: CASSIGQGVNNEQFF; CDR3nt: TGTGCCAGTAGTATAGGACAGGGGGTCAACAATGAGCAGTTCTTC
j_gene: TRBJ2-3; v_gene: TRBV7-3; abundance: many; d_gene: NA; CDR3aa: CASSLIGDTQYF; CDR3nt: TGTGCCAGCAGCTTAATAGGCGATACGCAGTATTTT
j_gene: TRBJ2-7; v_gene: TRBV18; abundance: few; d_gene: NA; CDR3aa: CASSRGPWDEQYF; CDR3nt: TGTGCCAGCTCACGCGGGCCTTGGGACGAGCAGTACTTC
j_gene: TRBJ2-3; v_gene: TRBV7-9; abundance: NA; d_gene: NA; CDR3aa: CASSSGRSLGTDTQYF; CDR3nt: TGTGCCAGCAGCTCGGGACGGTCTCTGGGCACAGATACGCAGTATTTT
j_gene: TRBJ2-5; v_gene: TRBV10-2; abundance: NA; d_gene: NA; CDR3aa: CASSESRGVQETQNF; CDR3nt: TGCGCCAGCAGTGAGTCACGCGGAGTCCAAGAGACCCAGAACTTC
j_gene: TRBJ2-3; v_gene: TRBV9; abundance: NA; d_gene: TRBD2; CDR3aa: CASSATSGMVRDTQYF; CDR3nt: TGTGCCAGCAGCGCGACTAGCGGGATGGTTAGAGATACGCAGTATTTT
j_gene: TRBJ2-2; v_gene: TRBV20-1; abundance: NA; d_gene: NA; CDR3aa: CSAEDSLGTGELFF; CDR3nt: TGCAGTGCGGAAGACAGCCTAGGGACCGGGGAGCTGTTTTTT
j_gene: TRBJ2-1; v_gene: TRBV11-2; abundance: NA; d_gene: TRBD2; CDR3aa: CASSLVAGEYNEQFF; CDR3nt: TGTGCCAGCAGCTTAGTCGCGGGAGAGTACAATGAGCAGTTCTTC
j_gene: TRBJ1-1; v_gene: TRBV7-6; abundance: few; d_gene: TRBD1; CDR3aa: CASSSSRTGAMNTEAFF; CDR3nt: TGTGCCAGCAGCTCTTCAAGGACAGGGGCCATGAACACTGAAGCTTTCTTT
j_gene: TRBJ2-1; v_gene: TRBV15; abundance: few; d_gene: NA; CDR3aa: CATSRQTTSSYNEQFF; CDR3nt: TGTGCCACCAGCAGACAGACTACCAGCTCCTACAATGAGCAGTTCTTC
j_gene: TRBJ2-1; v_gene: TRBV5-5; abundance: few; d_gene: TRBD1; CDR3aa: CASSFGTGMDEQFF; CDR3nt: TGTGCCAGCAGCTTTGGGACAGGGATGGATGAGCAGTTCTTC
j_gene: TRBJ2-1; v_gene: TRBV2; abundance: few; d_gene: NA; CDR3aa: CASARFDEQFF; CDR3nt: TGTGCCAGCGCCCGATTCGATGAGCAGTTCTTC
j_gene: TRBJ2-7; v_gene: TRBV6-1; abundance: few; d_gene: TRBD1; CDR3aa: CASRDSDRDSYEQYF; CDR3nt: TGTGCCAGCAGGGATTCGGACAGGGACTCCTACGAGCAGTACTTC
j_gene: TRBJ2-1; v_gene: TRBV21-1; abundance: NA; d_gene: NA; CDR3aa: CASSKPGQDGSSYNEQFF; CDR3nt: TGTGCCAGCAGCAAGCCTGGACAGGACGGGAGCTCCTACAATGAGCAGTTCTTC
j_gene: TRBJ2-7; v_gene: TRBV6-5; abundance: NA; d_gene: NA; CDR3aa: CASSYWGVDGNYEQYF; CDR3nt: TGTGCCAGCAGTTATTGGGGGGTAGACGGAAACTACGAGCAGTACTTC